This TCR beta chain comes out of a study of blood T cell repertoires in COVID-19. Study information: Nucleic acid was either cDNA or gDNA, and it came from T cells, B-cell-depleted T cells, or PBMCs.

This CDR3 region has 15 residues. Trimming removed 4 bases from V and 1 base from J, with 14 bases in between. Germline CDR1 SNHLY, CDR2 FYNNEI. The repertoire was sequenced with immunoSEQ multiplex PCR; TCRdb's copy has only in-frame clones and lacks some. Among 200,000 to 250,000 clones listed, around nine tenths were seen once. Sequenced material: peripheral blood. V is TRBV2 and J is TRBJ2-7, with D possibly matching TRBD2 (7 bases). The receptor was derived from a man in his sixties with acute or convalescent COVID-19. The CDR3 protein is CASSAAGAGSYEQYF. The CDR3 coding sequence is TGTGCCAGCAGTGCCGCGGGGGCAGGGTCCTACGAGCAGTACTTC.